One sample yielded the 30 T cell receptor beta chains listed below, sequenced in a study of blood T cell repertoires in COVID-19. The repertoire was sequenced with immunoSEQ multiplex PCR; TCRdb's copy has only in-frame clones and lacks some. The sample contains more than 150,000 clones, roughly 87% of which appear only once. Sequencing was done on a sample of PBMCs or T cells enriched from blood (not recorded which). Every receptor here comes from a woman younger than 45 who had recovered from COVID-19.

This chain links TRBV19 with TRBJ1-5; D is perhaps TRBD1 (5 bases). There are 13 residues in the CDR3. Looked up from germline, CDR1 is LNHDA and CDR2 is SQIVND (reference sequence). V was trimmed by 7 bases and J by 9 bases, leaving 16 bases between them. CDR3 region: CASTKQVNAPQHF. In DNA form, the CDR3 reads TGTGCCAGTACCAAACAGGTGAACGCGCCCCAGCATTTT. Full variable domain (missing parts from reference TRBV19 and TRBJ1-5): DGGITQSPKYLFRKEGQNVTLSCEQNLNHDAMYWYRQDPGQGLRLIYYSQIVNDFQKGDIAEGYSVSREKKESFPLTVTSAQKNPTAFYLCASTKQVNAPQHFGDGTRLSIL.

The rearrangement joins TRBV28 to TRBJ1-1, with D unclear. CDR3 length: 13 amino acids. Germline CDR1 MDHEN, CDR2 SYDVKM. V lost 3 bases, J lost 1 base, and 6 bases lay in between. CDR3 sequence (DNA): TGTGCCAGCAGTTTTACAGCGAACACTGAAGCTTTCTTT. Protein sequence: CASSFTANTEAFF.

The V gene is TRBV2, the J gene TRBJ1-6, with 7 bases identical to TRBD1. Germline trimming cut 10 bases from V and 2 bases from J; bases unmatched to any gene: 2. CDR1 SNHLY and CDR2 FYNNEI come from the germline V gene. The CDR3 spans 13 residues. This CDR3 reads CATTGTYNSPLHF. As DNA, the CDR3 is TGTGCCACGACAGGGACCTATAATTCACCCCTCCACTTT.

This sequence joins TRBV7-9 and TRBJ1-1; unclear D gene. The V gene lost 6 bases and the J gene lost 7 bases, with 9 bases spanning the gap. The length of the CDR3 is 11 residues. Germline CDR1 reads SEHNR; CDR2 reads FQNEAQ (reference sequence). CDR3 sequence: CASSSSFEAFF. In DNA form, the CDR3 reads TGTGCCAGCAGTTCGTCGTTTGAAGCTTTCTTT.

V gene TRBV18 combines with J gene TRBJ1-2; a weak D match, TRBD1 (6 bases). The CDR3 covers 14 residues. Looked up from germline, CDR1 is KGHSH and CDR2 is LQKENI. V was trimmed by 5 bases and J by 4 bases, leaving 14 bases between them. The CDR3 here is CASSGTYDTYGYTF. CDR3 nucleotides: TGTGCCAGCTCAGGGACATATGATACCTATGGCTACACCTTC.

The rearrangement joins TRBV5-1 to TRBJ1-4; 7 nucleotides agree with TRBD1. This CDR3 has 15 residues. After removal of 3 bases from V and 5 bases from J, the junction contained 7 bases not matched to a gene. The germline V gene has CDR1 SGHRS and CDR2 YFSETQ. The CDR3 DNA sequence: TGCGCCAGCAGCTGGAACAGGGGACCGAATGAAAAACTGTTTTTT. Amino acids: CASSWNRGPNEKLFF. Based on the CDR3 plus reference TRBV5-1 and TRBJ1-4, the full variable domain is KAGVTQTPRYLIKTRGQQVTLSCSPISGHRSVSWYQQTPGQGLQFLFEYFSETQRNKGNFPGRFSGRQFSNSRSEMNVSTLELGDSALYLCASSWNRGPNEKLFFGSGTQLSVL.

V is TRBV19 and J is TRBJ2-3; 10 positions match TRBD2. The germline V gene has CDR1 LNHDA and CDR2 SQIVND (reference sequence). J was trimmed by 3 bases and V by 4 bases; bases with no gene match: 1. This CDR3 has 14 residues. The CDR3 DNA sequence: TGTGCCAGTAGTACTAGCGGGAGAACAGATACGCAGTATTTT. It encodes CASSTSGRTDTQYF.

The V and J genes are TRBV24-1 and TRBJ2-1, with a tentative D call TRBD2 (5 bases). This CDR3 region has 16 residues. Trimming stripped 5 bases from V and 3 bases from J, with 16 bases between. Germline lookup yields CDR1 KGHDR and CDR2 SFDVKD. The CDR3, as DNA: TGTGCCACCAGTGCCGCCGGGGTGGGTAGCTACAATGAGCAGTTCTTC. It translates to CATSAAGVGSYNEQFF.

The chain uses TRBV19 and TRBJ1-2; 7 bases agree with TRBD1. The CDR3 spans 14 residues. CDR1 is LNHDA, CDR2 SQIVND, per germline (reference sequence). With 2 bases clipped from V and 4 bases from J, the junction kept 4 bases outside the gene matches. Written as DNA, the CDR3 is TGTGCCAGTAGTATATCGACAGGGATCTATGGCTACACCTTC. It encodes CASSISTGIYGYTF.

This clone has a handful of counts. The chain carries TRBV2 and TRBJ2-1; D call uncertain. CDR1 is SNHLY and CDR2 is FYNNEI in the germline V gene. This CDR3 contains 13 residues. V dropped 6 bases and J dropped 2 bases, with 8 bases sitting between them. The CDR3 is CASRRRTYNEQFF. For the CDR3, the DNA is TGTGCCAGCAGGAGGCGAACCTACAATGAGCAGTTCTTC.

The chain uses TRBV30 and TRBJ2-5; maybe TRBD1 (6 bases). V dropped 4 bases and J dropped 0 bases, with 12 bases sitting between them. This CDR3 spans 14 amino acids. The V gene's germline CDR1 is GTSNPN and CDR2 SVGIG (reference sequence). The CDR3 DNA reads as TGTGCCTGGAAGGGCCAGGGGTACCAAGAGACCCAGTACTTC. It translates to CAWKGQGYQETQYF.

V is TRBV15 and J is TRBJ2-2; tentative D call: TRBD2 (6 bases). The CDR3 has 13 residues. Trimming pared 8 bases from V and 6 bases from J, leaving 13 bases between. Germline CDR1 reads LNHNV; CDR2 reads YYDKDF (reference sequence). The CDR3 sequence: CATAGLGPGELFF. The CDR3 bases are TGTGCCACCGCGGGGTTAGGGCCCGGGGAGCTGTTTTTT.

V is TRBV7-5 and J is TRBJ1-5; TRBD1, the table's D call, lacks a check against the DNA. TRBV7-5 is termed a pseudogene. CDR3 size: 15 residues. The CDR3 reads CARRAGQGACQPQHF. The DNA of the CDR3 is TGTGCCAGAAGGGCAGGACAGGGGGCGTGTCAGCCCCAGCATTTT.

This rearrangement joins TRBV7-9 to TRBJ2-7; D may be TRBD1 (6 bases). V shed 5 bases and J shed 1 base, with 21 bases lying between them. The CDR3 length is 17 residues. CDR1 is SEHNR, CDR2 FQNEAQ, per germline (reference sequence). CDR3: CASSEHRDIDLSYEQYF. The CDR3, as DNA: TGTGCCAGCAGCGAACACCGGGACATAGATTTATCCTACGAGCAGTACTTC.

The CDR3 protein is CASSQGTGAGQPQHF. The CDR3 DNA reads TGCGCCAGCAGCCAGGGGACAGGGGCTGGTCAGCCCCAGCATTTT. This chain connects TRBV4-3 to TRBJ1-5; 10 bases line up with TRBD1. The V and J ends lost 3 bases and 6 bases, in that order; junction bases with no gene match: 5. Germline-derived CDR1 and CDR2 are LGHNA and YSLEER. The CDR3 covers 15 residues.

The chain employs TRBV7-9 and TRBJ2-1; D is possibly TRBD1 (5 bases). This CDR3 has 13 residues. The germline CDR1 and CDR2 sequences are SEHNR and FQNEAQ (reference sequence). The V gene lost 7 bases and the J gene lost 0 bases, with 7 bases spanning the gap. This CDR3 reads CASIGHSYNEQFF. The CDR3 DNA reads as TGTGCCAGCATAGGACACTCCTACAATGAGCAGTTCTTC.

The gene calls are TRBV19 and TRBJ2-1; TRBD1 matches at 8 bases. The CDR3 consists of 17 residues. V shed 5 bases and J 6 bases; nucleotides not matched to a gene: 15. From germline, CDR1 is LNHDA and CDR2 SQIVND (reference sequence). The CDR3 nucleotides read TGTGCCAGTAGTCGGTCAGGGGGCGCGGTCGGCTTCAATGAGCAGTTCTTC. Protein sequence: CASSRSGGAVGFNEQFF.

This sequence joins TRBV27 and TRBJ2-7; 7 nucleotides agree with TRBD2. Looked up from germline, CDR1 is MNHEY and CDR2 is SMNVEV (reference sequence). J gave up 2 bases and V 5 bases, and 12 bases lay outside the gene matches. The CDR3 contains 16 residues. CDR3 nucleotides: TGTGCCAGCAGTCCTCGCAGTAGCGGGTACGCCTACGAGCAGTACTTC. Amino acids: CASSPRSSGYAYEQYF.

The V gene is TRBV12-3 or TRBV12-4, the J gene TRBJ2-1, with D possibly TRBD2 on 6 matching bases. Trimming removed 2 bases from V and 7 bases from J, with 9 bases in between. This CDR3 contains 13 residues. This CDR3 is CASSLRGRNEQFF. CDR3 bases: TGTGCCAGCAGTTTACGAGGGAGGAATGAGCAGTTCTTC.

The chain has TRBV6-4 and TRBJ2-5; TRBD1 aligns across 7 bases. This CDR3 region has 13 residues. Germline CDR1 is MRHNA and CDR2 is SNTAGT. Trimming cost V 5 bases and J 4 bases; bases outside gene matches: 4. CDR3 DNA: TGTGCCAGCAGTCGACAGGGCGGAGAGACCCAGTACTTC. Translation: CASSRQGGETQYF.

Only a few counts were recorded for this clone. The V and J genes are TRBV4-1 and TRBJ1-2; D perhaps matches TRBD1 (5 bases). Germline V lookup: CDR1 MGHRA, CDR2 YSYEKL. This CDR3 is built from 15 residues. The V end was cut by 3 bases, the J end by 2 bases, with 13 bases between. The CDR3 protein is CASSHRKGPNYGYTF. The CDR3 DNA reads TGCGCCAGCAGCCACAGAAAGGGGCCGAACTATGGCTACACCTTC.

The chain is built from TRBV7-2 and TRBJ2-1; TRBD2 matches 12 bases. The V gene's germline CDR1 is SGHTA and CDR2 FQGNSA. J was trimmed by 7 bases and V by 4 bases; bases with no gene match: 8. The CDR3 has 16 amino acids. The chain's CDR3 is CASSSASGRALNEQFF. In nucleotides, the CDR3 is TGTGCCAGCAGCTCAGCTAGCGGGAGGGCCTTAAATGAGCAGTTCTTC. Full variable domain (outside the CDR3, taken from reference TRBV7-2 and TRBJ2-1): GAGVSQSPSNKVTEKGKDVELRCDPISGHTALYWYRQSLGQGLEFLIYFQGNSAPDKSGLPSDRFSAERTGGSVSTLTIQRTQQEDSAVYLCASSSASGRALNEQFFGPGTRLTVL.

This clone was seen only once. The rearrangement uses TRBV20-1 and TRBJ1-2; 7 bases fit TRBD1. CDR3 size: 14 residues. Germline V gene data show CDR1 as DFQATT and CDR2 as SNEGSKA (reference sequence). The J segment lost 8 bases and the V segment lost 3 bases, leaving 12 bases of the junction unmatched. The CDR3 is CSASGQAVTMGYTF. CDR3 in DNA: TGCAGTGCTAGTGGACAGGCTGTTACGATGGGCTACACCTTC.

This sequence joins TRBV7-7 and TRBJ2-3; 7 positions agree with TRBD2. V lost 2 bases and J lost 1; bases outside the gene matches: 3. The CDR3 is made up of 15 amino acids. CDR1 and CDR2 from the germline V gene are SSHAT and FNYEAQ (reference sequence). CDR3 region: CASSLTLAGTDTQYF. The CDR3 coding sequence is TGTGCCAGCAGCTTAACGCTAGCGGGCACAGATACGCAGTATTTT.

This rearrangement joins TRBV5-6 to TRBJ1-1; D is ambiguous. The ends were cut back, 2 bases at V and 3 bases at J, with 11 bases in the middle. Germline V CDR1 and CDR2: SGHDT, YYEEEE. There are 14 residues in the CDR3. The CDR3 sequence is CASSFPQAHTEAFF. In DNA form, the CDR3 reads TGTGCCAGCAGCTTCCCCCAGGCTCACACTGAAGCTTTCTTT.

The V and J genes are TRBV7-9 and TRBJ1-2; a weak D match, TRBD1 (6 bases). CDR3 size: 13 residues. Germline V gene data show CDR1 as SEHNR and CDR2 as FQNEAQ (reference sequence). V lost 4 bases to trimming and J lost 2 bases, with 8 bases between them. The CDR3 DNA is TGTGCCAGCAGCTGGGGGCAGAACTATGGCTACACCTTC. Its protein is CASSWGQNYGYTF.

The chain carries TRBV30 and TRBJ1-4; 10 bases fit TRBD1. Germline CDR1 is GTSNPN and CDR2 is SVGIG (reference sequence). The ends lost 1 base at V and 8 bases at J; junction bases unmatched: 4. The CDR3 length is 14 residues. The CDR3 region has the DNA TGTGCCTGGAGTGGGGGACAGGGGAGGGAAAAACTGTTTTTT. Encoded protein: CAWSGGQGREKLFF.

The chain employs TRBV6-2 or TRBV6-3 and TRBJ2-1, with 10 bases fitting TRBD2. J lost 5 bases, V lost 5 bases, and 6 bases had no gene match. The length of the CDR3 is 15 residues. The germline gives CDR1 MNHEY, CDR2 SVGEGT. CDR3 in DNA: TGTGCCAGCAGTATTAGCGGGGGGTCAAACAATGAGCAGTTCTTC. It codes for CASSISGGSNNEQFF.

The V and J genes are TRBV19 and TRBJ1-1, with a possible D match to TRBD1 (5 bases). Germline V gene sequence: CDR1 LNHDA, CDR2 SQIVND (reference sequence). The CDR3 spans 16 residues. V was cut by 3 bases and J by 0 bases, with 14 bases left in between. The CDR3 region is CASSIGHGGVNTEAFF. CDR3 DNA: TGTGCCAGTAGTATCGGTCATGGGGGGGTGAACACTGAAGCTTTCTTT.

The rearrangement uses TRBV12-5 and TRBJ2-7; D is unresolved. The germline CDR1 and CDR2 sequences are LGHNT and FRNRAP. V was cut by 7 bases and J by 1 base, with 11 bases left in between. CDR3 length: 13 residues. In nucleotides, the CDR3 is TGTGCTAGTGTCCCGACATATTCCTACGAGCAGTACTTC. The encoded protein is CASVPTYSYEQYF.